Presented here are 6 T cell receptor beta chains from one specimen sequenced in a study of neurological immune-mediated disorders. TCRdb redid the calling of the 5' RACE reads with MiXCR, one entry per CDR3 protein. The table lists about 48,000 distinct CDR3 sequences, approximately 10% of them singletons. The sequencing input was PBMCs. These receptors were obtained from a woman aged 40 to 55 with HTLV-1-associated myelopathy (HAM/TSP).

There are many counts of this clonotype. The chain recombines TRBV25-1 with TRBJ2-1; 15 nucleotides agree with TRBD2. The CDR3 totals 16 residues. Looked up from germline, CDR1 is MGHDK and CDR2 is SYGVNS. With V trimmed by 4 bases and J by 7 bases, 5 bases remained unmatched. The CDR3 here is CASSGTSGGAGNEQFF. CDR3 in DNA: TGTGCCAGCAGTGGGACTAGCGGGGGGGCGGGTAATGAGCAGTTCTTC. Drawing the rest from reference TRBV25-1 and TRBJ2-1, the complete variable domain is EADIYQTPRYLVIGTGKKITLECSQTMGHDKMYWYQQDPGMELHLIHYSYGVNSTEKGDLSSESTVSRIRTEHFPLTLESARPSHTSQYLCASSGTSGGAGNEQFFGPGTRLTVL.

In this sample, this clonotype turned up many times. The V gene is TRBV14, the J gene TRBJ2-1; D gene uncertain. V was clipped by 4 bases and J by 0 bases, with 13 bases between them. The CDR3 length is 16 residues. CDR1 is SGHDN, CDR2 FVKESK, per germline. In DNA, the CDR3 is TGTGCCAGCAGCCCGTCGCTGGGCAGCTCCTACAATGAGCAGTTCTTC. This codes for CASSPSLGSSYNEQFF.

This clonotype showed up many times. The chain joins TRBV14 to TRBJ1-2, with a weak D call TRBD1 (5 bases). The germline V and J ends were trimmed by 1 base and 4 bases, with 10 bases remaining between them. This CDR3 has 14 amino acids. CDR1 SGHDN and CDR2 FVKESK come from the germline V gene. The CDR3 DNA reads as TGTGCCAGCAGCCAAGTGGGACCGAGCTATGGCTACACCTTC. This sequence encodes CASSQVGPSYGYTF. The full variable domain, its missing parts supplied by reference TRBV14 and TRBJ1-2, is EAGVTQFPSHSVIEKGQTVTLRCDPISGHDNLYWYRRVMGKEIKFLLHFVKESKQDESGMPNNRFLAERTGGTYSTLKVQPAELEDSGVYFCASSQVGPSYGYTFGSGTRLTVV.

This clonotype was seen repeatedly, ten times or more. The chain has TRBV5-1 and TRBJ1-6; D ambiguous. The CDR3 length is 12 residues. The ends were cut back, 5 bases at V and 5 bases at J, with 5 bases in the middle. Germline lookup yields CDR1 SGHRS and CDR2 YFSETQ. As DNA, the CDR3 is TGCGCCAGCAGGAGGGATAATTCACCCCTCCACTTT. Translated: CASRRDNSPLHF.

In this sample, this clonotype turned up many times. This chain connects TRBV5-1 to TRBJ1-6, with TRBD1 matching over 8 bases. The CDR3 has 17 residues. Trimming removed 4 bases from V and 0 bases from J; junction bases left unmatched: 6. Per the germline V gene, CDR1 is SGHRS and CDR2 is YFSETQ. The CDR3 region is CASSLRTGSSYNSPLHF. The CDR3 nucleotides are TGCGCCAGCAGCCTGAGGACAGGGAGCTCCTATAATTCACCCCTCCACTTT. Full variable domain (remainder filled in from reference TRBV5-1 and TRBJ1-6): KAGVTQTPRYLIKTRGQQVTLSCSPISGHRSVSWYQQTPGQGLQFLFEYFSETQRNKGNFPGRFSGRQFSNSRSEMNVSTLELGDSALYLCASSLRTGSSYNSPLHFGNGTRLTVT.

This clonotype was observed at least ten times. This rearrangement joins TRBV20-1 to TRBJ2-1; D perhaps matches TRBD2 (6 bases). The CDR3 sequence is 11 residues long. Germline CDR1 and CDR2: DFQATT and SNEGSKA (reference sequence). The V end lost 6 bases, the J end lost 15 bases, and 18 bases lay between the germline ends. CDR3 region: CSAFSAGGMFF. The CDR3 nucleotides read TGCAGTGCCTTTTCGGCAGGAGGGATGTTCTTC.